This TCR beta chain was recorded in a study of T cell clones after liver transplantation. Germline loops: CDR1 LNHDA, CDR2 SQIVND (reference sequence). V shed 3 bases and J shed 8 bases, with 11 bases lying between them. The CDR3 loop spans 13 amino acids. Sequencing used immunoSEQ multiplex PCR; TCRdb keeps in-frame clones, though not all of them. This sample has roughly 120,000 clones, with roughly nine tenths found just once. The origin of this receptor is a human patient who received a liver transplant. T cells may partly derive from the graft donor. V and J are TRBV19 and TRBJ2-1; unclear D gene. The sample in question was CD4+ T cells from blood, obtained 12 months after liver transplant. The CDR3 DNA sequence: TGTGCCAGTAGTATTAGTCAGGAAGATGAGCAGTTCTTC. Protein product: CASSISQEDEQFF. The full variable domain, its missing parts supplied by reference TRBV19 and TRBJ2-1, is DGGITQSPKYLFRKEGQNVTLSCEQNLNHDAMYWYRQDPGQGLRLIYYSQIVNDFQKGDIAEGYSVSREKKESFPLTVTSAQKNPTAFYLCASSISQEDEQFFGPGTRLTVL.